Sequencing of this T cell receptor beta chain was carried out in a study of cytomegalovirus exposure and HLA in healthy donors. Study summary: The early release's HLA-typed donors yielded 78 million or so unique TCRs. General observations from the study: An observed cluster of highly shared sequence variants was recorded as a likely sequencing artifact. Presence/absence analyses assumed roughly uniform sequencing depth across donors, which may not hold. HLA restriction was apparent for most CMV-associated TCR beta chains in a later analysis.

Remarks on this clone: Its antigen is currently unknown.

This PCR relied on a set of 60 Vbeta primers and 13 Jbeta primers. Profiling relied on immunoSEQ multiplex PCR, and the TCRdb table lists in-frame clones only, not all of them. The sample lists fewer than 80,000 clones, 60% to 80% occurring once. The CDR3 spans 13 residues. Germline CDR1 reads SGHTA; CDR2 reads FQGTGA. With 5 bases removed from V and 3 bases from J, the gap between germline ends came to 8 bases. The receptor was isolated from a woman aged 40 to 50 in good health and CMV-seropositive. Specimen: PBMCs. The rearrangement links TRBV7-3 to TRBJ1-3; TRBD1 might be the D (6 bases). CDR3 nucleotide sequence: TGTGCCAGCAGCCCGGACAGTGGAAACACCATATATTTT. Translation gives CASSPDSGNTIYF.